Given below is one T cell receptor (beta chain) in context. Participants, about 18 to 90 years old, spanned 25 or so US areas. The study assigned cohorts using participant-reported clinical history. There are 12 residues in the CDR3. Germline CDR1 LGHDT, CDR2 YNNKEL (reference sequence). Trimming took off 3 bases at V and 7 bases at J, with 9 bases between the two ends. These data come from a study of blood T cell repertoires in COVID-19. Study background: Some COVID-19 samples were acute and others convalescent; all came from the United States, Italy and Spain.

Here immunoSEQ multiplex PCR was the method, and the copy in TCRdb shows in-frame clones only, minus some. The sample lists some 230,000 clones, roughly four fifths occurring once. The specimen was PBMCs or T cells enriched from blood (not recorded which). This chain links TRBV3-1 (or the pseudogene TRBV3-2) with TRBJ1-2, with unresolved D. The TCR was taken from a woman aged 40 to 55 with acute COVID-19. CDR3 residues: CASSHYGRGYTF. The CDR3 DNA reads TGTGCCAGCAGCCATTACGGTCGTGGCTACACCTTC.